This is a list of T cell receptor beta chains from one sample in a study of shared clonotypes between healthy human individuals. Measured with immunoSEQ multiplex PCR; TCRdb has only the in-frame clones, and not every one. The top ten clones hold roughly 0.05% of a sample with hundreds of thousands of clones, 95% to 98% of them seen once. Material for sequencing was naive CD4+ T cells sorted from blood. The receptors shown here come from a woman in her 30s in good health. CDR3s leave out the opening cysteine and the closing phenylalanine or tryptophan.

>TRBV19|TRBJ2-2
ASTRGWAGELF
>TRBV6-5|NA
ASKASGPPYEQY
>TRBV27|TRBJ2-7
ANDKVRRENEQY
>TRBV11-2|TRBJ2-2
ASSKQGTSPVGELF
>TRBV6-5|TRBJ2-5
ASSQGGLGEQY
>TRBV11-2|TRBJ2-7
ASSLMQTDPYEQY
>TRBV6-5|TRBJ1-2
ASSQLGVAPYGYT
>TRBV5-1|TRBJ2-1
ASSPTTDYNEQF
>TRBV6-6|TRBJ2-1
ASEASYNEQF
>TRBV28|TRBJ1-2
AIRPGQGYGYT
>TRBV19|TRBJ1-1
ASTRPPDTEAF
>TRBV4-1|TRBJ2-5
ASSQAGAQETQY
>TRBV11-2|TRBJ2-3
ASSIARGRLFRTDTQY
>TRBV10-3|TRBJ1-5
AITGRENQPQH
>TRBV7-9|TRBJ2-1
ASSRDSSYNEQF
>TRBV28|TRBJ2-7
ASSSSYEQY
>TRBV5-4|TRBJ2-1
ASSAASGNSYNEQF
>TRBV7-8|TRBJ2-7
ASSFRDFSYEQY
>TRBV7-3|TRBJ2-6
ASSFGQGSSGANVLT
>TRBV10-3|TRBJ2-7
AISDQGATLGEQY
>TRBV19|TRBJ2-7
ASSIILRTRLTEQY
>TRBV19|TRBJ2-7
ASSIWGPQEGLPYEQY
>TRBV19|TRBJ2-4
ASRMLGPFAKNIQY
>TRBV27|TRBJ2-3
ASSLVGDSRGY
>TRBV10-1|TRBJ2-5
ASSLQGTETQY
>TRBV6-4|TRBJ2-1
ASSVYPGTSGRNEQF
>TRBV19|TRBJ1-5
ASSIAGRANQPQH
>TRBV27|TRBJ2-2
ASSLRGDGTGELF
>TRBV5-4|TRBJ2-7
ASSRTRGSYEQY
>TRBV7-2|TRBJ1-5
ASSFGTSNSNQPQH
>TRBV28|TRBJ2-7
ASSLPSTPLYEQY
>TRBV2|TRBJ1-5
ASSEENQPQH
>TRBV28|TRBJ2-1
ASGLVSPNEQF
>TRBV19|TRBJ1-5
ASSQRQSQPQH
>TRBV11-2|TRBJ2-3
AISSGRADTQY
>TRBV28|TRBJ2-7
ASSFLAEEQY
>TRBV5-1|TRBJ1-2
ASSLDSYGYT
>TRBV7-2|TRBJ2-3
ASSLIAGVADTQY
>TRBV5-1|TRBJ2-1
ASSSLDYSYNEQF
>TRBV19|TRBJ2-3
ASSIGQVVTDTQY
>TRBV15|TRBJ1-1
ATSRGELGRTEAF
>TRBV6-5|TRBJ1-1
ASSYPGSLNTEAF
>TRBV5-1|NA
ASSPDFGVYEQY
>TRBV27|TRBJ1-6
ASSLPPGTNSPLH
>TRBV9|TRBJ2-1
ASSATGNEQF
>TRBV5-1|TRBJ2-1
ASTGTGPVDEQF
>TRBV30|TRBJ2-5
AWSVGLAGVETQY